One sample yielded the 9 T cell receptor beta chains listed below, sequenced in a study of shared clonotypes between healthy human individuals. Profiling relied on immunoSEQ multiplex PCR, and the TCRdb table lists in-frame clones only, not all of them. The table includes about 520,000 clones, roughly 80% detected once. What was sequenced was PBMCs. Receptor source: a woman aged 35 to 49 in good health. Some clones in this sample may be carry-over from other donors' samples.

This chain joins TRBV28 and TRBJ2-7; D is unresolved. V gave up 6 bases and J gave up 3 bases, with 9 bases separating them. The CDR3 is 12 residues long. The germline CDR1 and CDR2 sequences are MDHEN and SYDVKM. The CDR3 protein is CASSRTLYEQYF. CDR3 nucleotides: TGTGCCAGCAGCCGAACACTCTACGAGCAGTACTTC.

CDR3 residues: CSARYTGELFF. CDR3 sequence (DNA): TGCAGTGCCCGCTACACCGGGGAGCTGTTTTTT. V usage is TRBV20-1 and J usage is TRBJ2-2; D uncertain. With 6 bases removed from V and 3 bases from J, the gap between germline ends came to 5 bases. The CDR3 is 11 amino acids. CDR1 and CDR2 (germline): DFQATT, SNEGSKA (reference sequence).

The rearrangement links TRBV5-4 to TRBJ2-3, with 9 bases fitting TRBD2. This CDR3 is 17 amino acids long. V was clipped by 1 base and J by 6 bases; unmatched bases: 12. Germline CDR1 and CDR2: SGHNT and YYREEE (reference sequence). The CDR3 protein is CASSLSSGTTGGDTQYF. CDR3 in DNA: TGTGCCAGCAGCTTGTCTAGCGGGACGACGGGGGGGGATACGCAGTATTTT.

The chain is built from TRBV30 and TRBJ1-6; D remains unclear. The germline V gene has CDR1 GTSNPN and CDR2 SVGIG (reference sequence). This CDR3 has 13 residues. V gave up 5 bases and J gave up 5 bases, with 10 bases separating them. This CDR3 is CAWEPSHNSPLHF. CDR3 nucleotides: TGTGCCTGGGAACCTTCCCATAATTCACCCCTCCACTTT.

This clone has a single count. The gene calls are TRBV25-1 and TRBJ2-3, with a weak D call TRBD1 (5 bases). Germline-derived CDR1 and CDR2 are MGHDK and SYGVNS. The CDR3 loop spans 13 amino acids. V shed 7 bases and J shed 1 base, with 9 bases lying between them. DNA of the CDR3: TGTGCCAGCACGCAGGGCGGCACAGATACGCAGTATTTT. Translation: CASTQGGTDTQYF.

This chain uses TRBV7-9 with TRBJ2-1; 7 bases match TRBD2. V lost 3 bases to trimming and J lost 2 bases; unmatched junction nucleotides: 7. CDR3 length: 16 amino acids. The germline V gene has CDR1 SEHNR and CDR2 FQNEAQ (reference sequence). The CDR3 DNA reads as TGTGCCAGCAGCTTCGATAGCGGGTTTACCTACAATGAGCAGTTCTTC. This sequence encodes CASSFDSGFTYNEQFF.

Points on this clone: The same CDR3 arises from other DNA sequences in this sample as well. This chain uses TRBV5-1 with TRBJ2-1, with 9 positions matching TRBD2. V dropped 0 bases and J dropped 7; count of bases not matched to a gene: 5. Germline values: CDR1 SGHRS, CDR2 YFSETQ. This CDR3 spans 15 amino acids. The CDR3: CASSLVLAGNNEQFF. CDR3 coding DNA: TGCGCCAGCAGCTTGGTTCTAGCGGGAAATAATGAGCAGTTCTTC.

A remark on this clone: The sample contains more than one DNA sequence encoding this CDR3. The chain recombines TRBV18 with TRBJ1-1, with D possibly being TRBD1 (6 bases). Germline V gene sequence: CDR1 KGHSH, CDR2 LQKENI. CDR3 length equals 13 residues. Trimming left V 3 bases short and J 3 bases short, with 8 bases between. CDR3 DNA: TGTGCCAGCTCACCGACAGGAGACACTGAAGCTTTCTTT. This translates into CASSPTGDTEAFF.

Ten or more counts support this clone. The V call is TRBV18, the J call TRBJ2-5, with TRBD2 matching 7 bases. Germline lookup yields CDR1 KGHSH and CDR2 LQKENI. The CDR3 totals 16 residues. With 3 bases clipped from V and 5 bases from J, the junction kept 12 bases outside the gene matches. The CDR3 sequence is CASSPTPGGVGETQYF. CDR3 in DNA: TGTGCCAGCTCACCGACTCCGGGGGGAGTCGGGGAGACCCAGTACTTC.